This T cell receptor beta chain stems from a study of T cell repertoires in cytomegalovirus infection. Study details: Recently described HLA-C-restricted plus well-studied HLA-B-restricted CMV epitopes were used. Both CMV infection and a matching HLA type were indicated by public TCR beta signatures. Findings and caveats of the study: CMV-specific TCR beta clonotypes restricted by HLA-C were the ones dominating the ex vivo response. Cumulative public TCR beta family frequency identified carriers of CMV plus the relevant HLA.

This clonotype was seen many times. What it binds is not known. TCRdb fed the reads into MiXCR, producing one record per CDR3 protein. Of fewer than 850,000 distinct CDR3 sequences in the sample, 25% to 35% were seen once. This receptor was taken from a human donor in good health (CMV status not recorded). Some clones in this sample may be carry-over from other donors' samples. Sequencing used cultured CD8+ T cells from PBMCs, obtained from culture after CMV antigen stimulation.

CDR3 protein: CASSLGQGWLNEQFF. CDR3 sequence (DNA): TGTGCCAGCAGCTTAGGACAGGGGTGGCTTAATGAGCAGTTCTTC. The rearrangement links TRBV7-2 to TRBJ2-1, with 8 bases matching TRBD1. The CDR3 is 15 residues long. V lost 1 base and J lost 7; bases outside the gene matches: 6. Germline CDR1 and CDR2: SGHTA and FQGNSA.